This note documents a single T cell receptor (beta chain) sequence. What it binds is not known. Time point: baseline pretreatment blood. Treatment here: 15 Gy SBRT to primary tumor, nephrectomy 4 weeks later. Blood was sampled at baseline, 2 weeks and 4 weeks after SBRT. After removal of 7 bases from V and 7 bases from J, the junction contained 9 bases not matched to a gene. The CDR3 consists of 15 residues. Germline V lookup: CDR1 SNHLY, CDR2 FYNNEI. This specimen belongs to a study of radiation and T cells in renal cell carcinoma. About the study: Nephrectomy followed 15 Gy stereotactic body radiation by 4 weeks. Study results and limitations: Top tumor clonotypes rose in blood 2 weeks post-radiation, then contracted. No pretreatment tumor biopsies were available for baseline clonotypes.

Clones were read by immunoSEQ multiplex PCR, and TCRdb kept only the in-frame ones, dropping some. The sample carries 150,000 or so clones, about 88% recorded once. Sequencing used blood, obtained from a patient whose treatment included radiotherapy and nephrectomy. This TCR derives from a woman aged 70-85 years with renal cell carcinoma. The chain couples TRBV2 to TRBJ1-6, with TRBD1 identical over 8 bases. The CDR3 protein is CASTDITGGNSPLHF. The CDR3 nucleotides are TGTGCCAGCACCGACATTACAGGGGGAAATTCACCCCTCCACTTT.